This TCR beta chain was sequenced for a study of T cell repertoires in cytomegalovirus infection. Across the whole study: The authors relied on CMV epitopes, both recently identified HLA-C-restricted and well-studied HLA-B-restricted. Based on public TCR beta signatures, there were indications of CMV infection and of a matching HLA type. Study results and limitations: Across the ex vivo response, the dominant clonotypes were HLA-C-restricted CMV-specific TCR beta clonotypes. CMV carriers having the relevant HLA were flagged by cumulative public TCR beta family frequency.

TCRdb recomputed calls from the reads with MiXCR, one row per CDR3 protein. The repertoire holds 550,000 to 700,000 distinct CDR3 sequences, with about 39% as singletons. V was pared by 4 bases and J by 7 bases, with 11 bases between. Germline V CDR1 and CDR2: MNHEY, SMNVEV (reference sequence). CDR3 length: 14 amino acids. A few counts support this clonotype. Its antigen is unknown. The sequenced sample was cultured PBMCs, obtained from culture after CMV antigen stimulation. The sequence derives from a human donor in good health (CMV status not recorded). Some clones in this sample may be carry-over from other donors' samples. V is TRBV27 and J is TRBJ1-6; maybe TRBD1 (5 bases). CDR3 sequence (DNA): TGTGCCAGCAGTTCTGACAGAGTGAATTCACCCCTCCACTTT. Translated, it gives CASSSDRVNSPLHF.